This TCR beta chain came from a study of blood T cell repertoires in COVID-19. The repertoire was sequenced with immunoSEQ multiplex PCR; TCRdb's copy has only in-frame clones and lacks some. Altogether 200,000 to 250,000 clones are present, roughly 80% being singletons, with the ten largest covering around 7%. This CDR3 is built from 15 residues. Germline V CDR1 and CDR2: MNHEY, SVGAGI. V was cut by 6 bases and J by 4 bases, with 18 bases left in between. Sequenced: peripheral blood. V is TRBV6-5 and J is TRBJ1-2, with D perhaps TRBD1 (5 bases). The TCR was taken from a woman aged 80 or over with COVID-19, enrolled during active disease. Written as DNA, the CDR3 is TGTGCCAGCAGCCCCCGGGAGCCCGGGGGCTATGGCTACACCTTC. It codes for CASSPREPGGYGYTF.